This entry concerns a single T cell receptor beta chain. This entry comes from a study of T-cell memory formation after mild COVID-19. Trimming cost V 1 base and J 3 bases, with 9 bases left between them. CDR3 size: 14 residues. CDR1 MGHRA and CDR2 YSYEKL come from the germline V gene. TCRdb processed the 5' RACE reads anew with MiXCR; each CDR3 protein has one entry. This sample has 300,000 to 400,000 distinct CDR3 sequences, with roughly 14% found just once. The TCR originated in a man aged 18 to 30 who had mild COVID-19 (a few samples of this study predate the infection). Cell type and time point are not known. What was sequenced was PBMCs or a T cell subset sorted from them (not recorded which). This chain uses TRBV4-1 with TRBJ1-1; D ambiguous. The CDR3 sequence is CASSQVKMDTEAFF. The CDR3 coding sequence is TGCGCCAGCAGCCAAGTAAAAATGGACACTGAAGCTTTCTTT.